This TCR beta chain was recovered during a study of CD8 T cells in Susac syndrome. The germline V gene encodes CDR1 SGHTA and CDR2 FQGTGA. CDR3 length: 16 amino acids. V was pared by 2 bases and J by 1 base, with 6 bases of the junction left unmatched. cDNA came from approximately 0.5 to 1 ug RNA primed by random hexamers. TCRdb fed the immunoSEQ multiplex PCR reads into MiXCR, producing one record per CDR3 protein. This table holds roughly 200,000 distinct CDR3 sequences, 94% found once. This chain links TRBV7-3 with TRBJ1-1; 8 positions agree with TRBD1. The specimen was CD4+ T cells from PBMCs. This clonotype originated in a human donor with Susac syndrome. The CDR3 here is CASSLAPGQGNTEAFF. The CDR3, as DNA: TGTGCCAGCAGCTTAGCCCCCGGACAGGGGAACACTGAAGCTTTCTTT.